This TCR beta chain comes out of a study of blood T cell repertoires in COVID-19. About the research overall: Acute and convalescent COVID-19 samples came from the United States, Italy and Spain.

CDR3 length: 14 residues. Trimming took off 1 base at V and 4 bases at J, with 8 bases between the two ends. In germline, CDR1 is SGHTA, CDR2 FQGNSA. Using immunoSEQ multiplex PCR, the repertoire was profiled, and TCRdb retains in-frame clones only, with some absent. The table has some 180,000 clones, roughly 85% seen once; the top ten hold more than 5.5%. Recruits, aged roughly 18 to 90 years, lived in 20 to 30 US areas. Participants reported their clinical history, and cohort assignment relied on those reports. This chain joins TRBV7-2 and TRBJ1-5, with no clear D. This TCR was sampled from a man aged 40-49 years who had recovered from COVID-19. The material sequenced was PBMCs or T cells enriched from blood (not recorded which). The CDR3 coding sequence is TGTGCCAGCAGCTTAGTGGGGAGGAATCAGCCCCAGCATTTT. It encodes CASSLVGRNQPQHF.